Listed here is a single T cell receptor beta chain. Its antigen is as yet unknown. PCR employed 60 Vbeta and 13 Jbeta primers. Using immunoSEQ multiplex PCR, the repertoire was profiled, and TCRdb retains in-frame clones only, with some absent. Of 90,000 to 100,000 clones listed, around 73% were seen once; the top ten hold 3.3%. With 5 bases clipped from V and 2 bases from J, the junction kept 3 bases outside the gene matches. Germline V lookup: CDR1 ENHRY, CDR2 SYGVKD. The CDR3 has 15 amino acids. This record belongs to a study of cytomegalovirus exposure and HLA in healthy donors. Study results and caveats: Productive rates of about 87% or about 30% were seen for most TCR beta V segments in an earlier analysis.

Sequenced: PBMCs. This sequence originates from a woman aged 40 to 55 in good health and CMV-seronegative. The chain recombines TRBV10-3 with TRBJ1-5, with TRBD1 identical over 10 bases. CDR3 in DNA: TGTGCCATCAGTCGGGGGACAGGGGGCAATCAGCCCCAGCATTTT. As protein: CAISRGTGGNQPQHF.